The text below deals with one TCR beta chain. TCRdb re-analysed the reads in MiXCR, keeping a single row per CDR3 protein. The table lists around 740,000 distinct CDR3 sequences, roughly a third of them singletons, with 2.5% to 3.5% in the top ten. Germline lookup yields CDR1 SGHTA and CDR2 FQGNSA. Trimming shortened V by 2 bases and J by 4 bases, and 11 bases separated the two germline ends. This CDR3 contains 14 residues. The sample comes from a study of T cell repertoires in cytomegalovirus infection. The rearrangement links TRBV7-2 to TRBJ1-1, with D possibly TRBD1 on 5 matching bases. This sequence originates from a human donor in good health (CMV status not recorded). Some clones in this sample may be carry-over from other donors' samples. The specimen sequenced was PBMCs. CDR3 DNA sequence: TGTGCCAGCAGCTTAATTAGGGGTAGCACTGAAGCTTTCTTT. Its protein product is CASSLIRGSTEAFF.